The 12 T cell receptor beta chains presented below share a single source sample, sequenced in a study of CXCR3-negative and CXCR3-positive naive CD8 T cells. Study-wide results and limits: The TRB CDR3s that CXCR3-positive naive cells carried were more hydrophobic than those of CXCR3-negative naive cells.

The antigens for these receptors are not known. The authors made the TRB cDNA libraries by 5' RACE using UMI labels. No DNA is given; TCRdb re-called the 5' RACE reads and lists each CDR3 protein once. The repertoire table contains more than 100,000 distinct CDR3 sequences. Material for sequencing was naive CXCR3+ CD8+ T cells from blood. Subset reported: CD45RO-CCR7+CD27+CD95- naive CD8+ T cells expressing CXCR3 (TNR3+). These receptors were obtained from a human donor in good health. Some clones in this sample may be carry-over from other donors' samples.

The chain links TRBV7-2 to TRBJ2-1; TCRdb indicates TRBD2, and absent DNA this call remains unverified. Germline CDR1 SGHTA, CDR2 FQGNSA. CDR3 length equals 16 residues. CDR3 loop: CASSPVAGGFYNEQFF.

The V and J genes are TRBV29-1 and TRBJ2-1; lacking DNA, the TRBD1 call made by TCRdb goes unchecked. This CDR3 is built from 15 residues. CDR1 SQVTM and CDR2 ANQGSEA come from the germline V gene. Here the CDR3 reads CSVEVRDRAGNEQFF.

This chain links TRBV6-2 or TRBV6-3 with TRBJ2-2; absent DNA, TCRdb's TRBD2 call cannot be checked. The CDR3 loop spans 18 amino acids. Germline V gene sequence: CDR1 MNHEY, CDR2 SVGEGT. The CDR3 protein is CASSYAPLAGGYTGELFF.

This chain uses TRBV3-1 with TRBJ2-1; TCRdb reports TRBD1, a call that lacks DNA to check it against. From germline, CDR1 is LGHDT and CDR2 YNNKEL (reference sequence). The CDR3 has 16 amino acids. The CDR3 sequence: CASSHLPGPLGNEQFF.

The V and J genes are TRBV19 and TRBJ2-7; the D gene TCRdb calls, TRBD2, cannot be checked with no DNA. The CDR3 is 16 amino acids. Germline CDR1 LNHDA, CDR2 SQIVND (reference sequence). This CDR3 reads CASSILAGDPAYEQYF.

J is TRBJ2-4 and V is TRBV15. CDR3 length: 13 residues. From germline, CDR1 is LNHNV and CDR2 YYDKDF (reference sequence). CDR3 residues: CATSQGEQNIQYF.

The chain recombines TRBV4-1 with TRBJ1-1; TCRdb outputs TRBD1, but without DNA this stays unchecked. From germline, CDR1 is MGHRA and CDR2 YSYEKL. The CDR3 is 15 amino acids. This CDR3 reads CASSHLQGLNTEAFF.

The chain uses TRBV6-2 or TRBV6-3 and TRBJ2-7. Germline V lookup: CDR1 MNHEY, CDR2 SVGEGT. The CDR3 runs 16 residues. The chain's CDR3 is CASSPPTPSAYYEQYF.

The chain links TRBV15 to TRBJ1-4. Germline V gene data show CDR1 as LNHNV and CDR2 as YYDKDF (reference sequence). This CDR3 comprises 16 residues. CDR3: CATSRDWAATNEKLFF. Full variable domain (rest looked up from reference TRBV15 and TRBJ1-4): DAMVIQNPRYQVTQFGKPVTLSCSQTLNHNVMYWYQQKSSQAPKLLFHYYDKDFNNEADTPDNFQSRRPNTSFCFLDIRSPGLGDTAMYLCATSRDWAATNEKLFFGSGTQLSVL.

V is TRBV7-9 and J is TRBJ2-5; TCRdb reports TRBD1, a call that lacks DNA to check it against. Per the germline V gene, CDR1 is SEHNR and CDR2 is FQNEAQ (reference sequence). The CDR3 extends over 14 amino acids. The CDR3 sequence is CAYHRGDPLGTQYF.

This rearrangement joins TRBV7-8 to TRBJ2-7; TCRdb proposes TRBD1, but this gene call is untestable without DNA. This CDR3 contains 14 residues. Germline V gene lookup returns CDR1 SGHVS and CDR2 FQNEAQ. The CDR3 spells CASSLLGRGNEQYF.

This sequence joins TRBV13 and TRBJ2-7; TCRdb's D call of TRBD1 is untestable without DNA. CDR3 length equals 12 residues. Germline V gene sequence: CDR1 PRHDT, CDR2 FYEKMQ (reference sequence). This CDR3 reads CASSSWGNEQYF.